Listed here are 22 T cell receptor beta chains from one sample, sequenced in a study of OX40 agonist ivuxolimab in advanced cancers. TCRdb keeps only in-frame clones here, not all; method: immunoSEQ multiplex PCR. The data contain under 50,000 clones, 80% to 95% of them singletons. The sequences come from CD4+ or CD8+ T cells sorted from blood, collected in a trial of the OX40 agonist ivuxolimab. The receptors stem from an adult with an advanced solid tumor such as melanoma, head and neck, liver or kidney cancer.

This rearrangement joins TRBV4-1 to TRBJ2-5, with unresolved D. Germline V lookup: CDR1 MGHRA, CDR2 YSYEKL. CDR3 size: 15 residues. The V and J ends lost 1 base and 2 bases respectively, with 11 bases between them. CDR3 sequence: CASSQVDGDQETQYF. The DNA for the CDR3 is TGCGCCAGCAGCCAAGTAGACGGAGATCAAGAGACCCAGTACTTC.

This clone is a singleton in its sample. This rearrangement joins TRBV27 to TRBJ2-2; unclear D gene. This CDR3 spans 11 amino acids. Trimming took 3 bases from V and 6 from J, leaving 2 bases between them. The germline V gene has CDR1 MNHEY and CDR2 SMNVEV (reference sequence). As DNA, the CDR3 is TGTGCCAGCAGTTTCGCCGGGGAGCTGTTTTTT. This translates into CASSFAGELFF.

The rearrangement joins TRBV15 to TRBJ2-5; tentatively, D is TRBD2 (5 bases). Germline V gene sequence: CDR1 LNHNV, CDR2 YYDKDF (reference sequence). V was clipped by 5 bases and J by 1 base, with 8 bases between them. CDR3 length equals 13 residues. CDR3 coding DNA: TGTGCCACCAGCGGAGGACGCCAAGAGACCCAGTACTTC. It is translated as CATSGGRQETQYF.

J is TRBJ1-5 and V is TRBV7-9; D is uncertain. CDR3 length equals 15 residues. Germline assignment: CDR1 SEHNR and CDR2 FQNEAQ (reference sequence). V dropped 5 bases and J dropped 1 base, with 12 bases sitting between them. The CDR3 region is CASSPGRESNQPQHF. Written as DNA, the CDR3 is TGTGCCAGCAGCCCCGGGCGCGAGAGCAATCAGCCCCAGCATTTT.

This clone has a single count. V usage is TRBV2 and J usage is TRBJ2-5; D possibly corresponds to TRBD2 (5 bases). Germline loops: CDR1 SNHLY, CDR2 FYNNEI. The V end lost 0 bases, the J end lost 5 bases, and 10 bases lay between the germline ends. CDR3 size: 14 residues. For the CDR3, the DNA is TGTGCCAGCAGTGAAGCGCAGGAGCGGGAGACCCAGTACTTC. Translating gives CASSEAQERETQYF.

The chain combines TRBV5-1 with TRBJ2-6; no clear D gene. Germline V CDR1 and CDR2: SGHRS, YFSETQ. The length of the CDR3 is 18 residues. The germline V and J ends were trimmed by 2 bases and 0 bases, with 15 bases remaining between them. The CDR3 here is CASSLRSPISSGANVLTF. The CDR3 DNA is TGCGCCAGCAGCTTAAGGTCGCCGATTAGCTCTGGGGCCAACGTCCTGACTTTC. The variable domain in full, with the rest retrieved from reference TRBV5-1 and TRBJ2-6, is KAGVTQTPRYLIKTRGQQVTLSCSPISGHRSVSWYQQTPGQGLQFLFEYFSETQRNKGNFPGRFSGRQFSNSRSEMNVSTLELGDSALYLCASSLRSPISSGANVLTFGAGSRLTVL.

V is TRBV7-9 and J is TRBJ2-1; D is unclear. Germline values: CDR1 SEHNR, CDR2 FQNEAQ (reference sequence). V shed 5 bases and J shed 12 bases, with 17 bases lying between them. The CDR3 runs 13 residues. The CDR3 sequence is CASSAGPAAWQFF. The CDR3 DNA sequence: TGTGCCAGCAGCGCCGGACCCGCAGCCTGGCAGTTCTTC.

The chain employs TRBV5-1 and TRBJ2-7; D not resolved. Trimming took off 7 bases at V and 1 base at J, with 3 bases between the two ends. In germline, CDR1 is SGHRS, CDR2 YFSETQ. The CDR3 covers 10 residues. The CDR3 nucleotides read TGCGCCAGCGGTTCCTACGAGCAGTACGTC. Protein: CASGSYEQYV.

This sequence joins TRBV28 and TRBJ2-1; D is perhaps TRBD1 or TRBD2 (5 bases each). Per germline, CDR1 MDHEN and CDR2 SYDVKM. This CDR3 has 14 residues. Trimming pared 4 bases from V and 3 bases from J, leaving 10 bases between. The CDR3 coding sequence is TGTGCCAGCAGTTGGGACGGAAACTACAATGAGCAGTTCTTC. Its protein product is CASSWDGNYNEQFF.

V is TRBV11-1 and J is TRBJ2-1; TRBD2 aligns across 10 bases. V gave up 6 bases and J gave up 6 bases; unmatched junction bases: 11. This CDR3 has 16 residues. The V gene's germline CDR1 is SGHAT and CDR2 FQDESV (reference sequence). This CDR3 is CASSRSGRASPNEQFF. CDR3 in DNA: TGTGCCAGCAGTCGAAGCGGGAGGGCCAGTCCCAATGAGCAGTTCTTC. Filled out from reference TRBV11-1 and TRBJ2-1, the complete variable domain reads EAEVAQSPRYKITEKSQAVAFWCDPISGHATLYWYRQILGQGPELLVQFQDESVVDDSQLPKDRFSAERLKGVDSTLKIQPAELGDSAMYLCASSRSGRASPNEQFFGPGTRLTVL.

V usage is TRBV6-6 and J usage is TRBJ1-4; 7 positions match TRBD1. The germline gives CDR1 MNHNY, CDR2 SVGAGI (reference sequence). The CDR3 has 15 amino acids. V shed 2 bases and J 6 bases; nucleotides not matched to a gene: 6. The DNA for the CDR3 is TGTGCCAGCAGTTACCTCAGGGGGGGAGATGAAAAACTGTTTTTT. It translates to CASSYLRGGDEKLFF.

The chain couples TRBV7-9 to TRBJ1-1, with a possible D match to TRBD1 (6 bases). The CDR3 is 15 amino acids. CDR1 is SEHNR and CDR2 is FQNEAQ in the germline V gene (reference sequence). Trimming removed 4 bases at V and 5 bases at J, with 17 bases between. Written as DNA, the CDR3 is TGTGCCAGCAGCTCTCTCGGGGGGGCCGAGACTGAAGCTTTCTTT. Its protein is CASSSLGGAETEAFF.

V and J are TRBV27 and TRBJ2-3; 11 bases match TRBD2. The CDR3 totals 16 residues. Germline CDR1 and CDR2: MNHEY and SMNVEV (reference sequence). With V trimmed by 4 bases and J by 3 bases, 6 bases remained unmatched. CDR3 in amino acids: CASSSRLAGRTDTQYF. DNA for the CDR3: TGTGCCAGCAGTTCCAGACTAGCGGGAAGGACAGATACGCAGTATTTT.

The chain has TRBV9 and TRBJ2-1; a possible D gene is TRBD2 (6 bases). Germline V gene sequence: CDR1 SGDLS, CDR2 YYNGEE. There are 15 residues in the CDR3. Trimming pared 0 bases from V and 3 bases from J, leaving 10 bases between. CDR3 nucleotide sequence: TGTGCCAGCAGCGTAGCGGGAGCCTTCTACAATGAGCAGTTCTTC. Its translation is CASSVAGAFYNEQFF.

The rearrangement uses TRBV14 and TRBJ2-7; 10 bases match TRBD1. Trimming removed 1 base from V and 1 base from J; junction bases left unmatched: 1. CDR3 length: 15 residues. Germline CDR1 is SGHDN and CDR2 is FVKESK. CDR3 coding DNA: TGTGCCAGCAGCCAAGGGACAGGGGGGTCCTACGAGCAGTACTTC. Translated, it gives CASSQGTGGSYEQYF.

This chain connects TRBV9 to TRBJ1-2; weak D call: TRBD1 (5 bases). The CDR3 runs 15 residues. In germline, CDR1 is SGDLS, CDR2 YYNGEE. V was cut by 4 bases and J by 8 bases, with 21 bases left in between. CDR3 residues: CASSPGLLQFLGYTF. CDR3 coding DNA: TGTGCCAGCAGCCCGGGACTTCTCCAGTTTCTGGGCTACACCTTC.

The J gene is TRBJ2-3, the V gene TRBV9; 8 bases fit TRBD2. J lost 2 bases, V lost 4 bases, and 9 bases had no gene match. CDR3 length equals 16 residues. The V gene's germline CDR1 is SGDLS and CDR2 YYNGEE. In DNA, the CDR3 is TGTGCCAGCAGCCCCGGGGGCGGGAGGATCACAGATACGCAGTATTTT. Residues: CASSPGGGRITDTQYF.

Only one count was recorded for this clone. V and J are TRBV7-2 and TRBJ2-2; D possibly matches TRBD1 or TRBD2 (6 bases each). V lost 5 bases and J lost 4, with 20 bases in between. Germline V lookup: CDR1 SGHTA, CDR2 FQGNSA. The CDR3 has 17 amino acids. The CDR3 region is CASSPLRGASLTGELFF. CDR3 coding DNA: TGTGCCAGCAGCCCCTTGAGGGGGGCCTCGCTCACCGGGGAGCTGTTTTTT.

The CDR3 loop reads CASSRNRGSYNEQFF. The CDR3 DNA follows: TGTGCCAGCAGCCGGAACAGGGGGTCCTACAATGAGCAGTTCTTC. The chain couples TRBV7-9 to TRBJ2-1, with 8 bases identical to TRBD1. Germline CDR1 reads SEHNR; CDR2 reads FQNEAQ (reference sequence). This CDR3 is 15 amino acids long. V dropped 5 bases and J dropped 1; count of bases not matched to a gene: 4.

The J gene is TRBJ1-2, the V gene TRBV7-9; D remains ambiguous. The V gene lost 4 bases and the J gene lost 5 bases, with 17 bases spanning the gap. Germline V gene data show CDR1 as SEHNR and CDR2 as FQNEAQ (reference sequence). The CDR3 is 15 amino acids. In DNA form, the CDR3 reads TGTGCCAGCAGCTCCTCCACTTTCCTAATTTATGGCTACACCTTC. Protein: CASSSSTFLIYGYTF. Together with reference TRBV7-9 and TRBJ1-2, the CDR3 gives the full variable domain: DTGVSQNPRHKITKRGQNVTFRCDPISEHNRLYWYRQTLGQGPEFLTYFQNEAQLEKSRLLSDRFSAERPKGSFSTLEIQRTEQGDSAMYLCASSSSTFLIYGYTFGSGTRLTVV.

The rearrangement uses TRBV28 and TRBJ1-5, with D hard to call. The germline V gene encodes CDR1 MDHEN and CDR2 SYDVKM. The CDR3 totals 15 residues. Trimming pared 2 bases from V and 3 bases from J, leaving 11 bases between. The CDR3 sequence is CASSLGTSHNQPQHF. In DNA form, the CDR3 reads TGTGCCAGCAGTTTAGGAACCAGCCACAATCAGCCCCAGCATTTT.

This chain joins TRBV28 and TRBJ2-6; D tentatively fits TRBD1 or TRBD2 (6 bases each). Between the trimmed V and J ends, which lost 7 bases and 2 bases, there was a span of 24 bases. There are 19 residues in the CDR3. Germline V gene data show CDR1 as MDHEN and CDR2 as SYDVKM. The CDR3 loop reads CASTKGPRGLSPGANVLTF. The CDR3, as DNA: TGTGCCAGCACCAAGGGACCCCGGGGGCTGTCTCCTGGGGCCAACGTCCTGACTTTC.